This paragraph reports one TCR beta chain. The antigen is not known. Since a much larger clone is just one base distant, this may be a read error. These data originate in a study of OX40 agonist ivuxolimab in advanced cancers. Study findings and constraints: At 0.1 to 3.0 mg/kg, CD4+ and CD8+ blood T cells expanded clonally by week 6.

The germline V and J ends were trimmed by 4 bases and 5 bases, with 8 bases remaining between them. The CDR3 has 12 amino acids. Germline V gene lookup returns CDR1 SGHKS and CDR2 YYEKEE (reference sequence). Measured with immunoSEQ multiplex PCR; TCRdb has only the in-frame clones, and not every one. This sample has 50,000 to 65,000 clones; over 70% occur once, and the top ten carry 9.5% to 15%. With autoimmune disease history or systemic immunosuppression, patients were excluded. The sequenced sample was CD4+ or CD8+ T cells sorted from blood, obtained in a trial of the OX40 agonist ivuxolimab. The chain carries TRBV5-5 and TRBJ2-3; D gene ambiguous. This clonotype originated in an adult with an advanced solid tumor such as melanoma, head and neck, liver or kidney cancer. The CDR3 nucleotides are TGTGCCAGCAGCCCCCTCGGAGATACGCAGTATTTT. This codes for CASSPLGDTQYF.